The source of this T cell receptor beta chain is a study of T-cell memory formation after mild COVID-19. Study at large: The study found TCR clusters largely donor specific.

TCRalpha and TCRbeta libraries used 5'RACE with constant-segment primers and UMIs. One entry per CDR3 protein results from TCRdb running MiXCR on the 5' RACE reads. The table shows some 200,000 distinct CDR3 sequences, with about 9.2% occurring only once. This clonotype was detected only a few times. Its specificity is unknown. Germline V gene data show CDR1 as MDHEN and CDR2 as SYDVKM. Trimming took 6 bases from V and 7 from J, leaving 13 bases between them. This CDR3 region has 13 residues. Whole-study results and caveats: The study found contracting CD4+ clones mainly in CM and EM and contracting CD8+ clones in EMRA. Cross-reactive memory appears to have joined, as suggested by some responding clones showing up in pre-infection memory.

The receptor was derived from a man in his late teens or twenties who had mild COVID-19 (a few samples of this study predate the infection). Cell type and time point are not known. This chain links TRBV28 with TRBJ1-5; the D is unclear. Sample: PBMCs or a T cell subset sorted from them (not recorded which). Written as DNA, the CDR3 is TGTGCCAGCAGGCGGTCCCTTAACCAGCCCCAGCATTTT. Protein product: CASRRSLNQPQHF.